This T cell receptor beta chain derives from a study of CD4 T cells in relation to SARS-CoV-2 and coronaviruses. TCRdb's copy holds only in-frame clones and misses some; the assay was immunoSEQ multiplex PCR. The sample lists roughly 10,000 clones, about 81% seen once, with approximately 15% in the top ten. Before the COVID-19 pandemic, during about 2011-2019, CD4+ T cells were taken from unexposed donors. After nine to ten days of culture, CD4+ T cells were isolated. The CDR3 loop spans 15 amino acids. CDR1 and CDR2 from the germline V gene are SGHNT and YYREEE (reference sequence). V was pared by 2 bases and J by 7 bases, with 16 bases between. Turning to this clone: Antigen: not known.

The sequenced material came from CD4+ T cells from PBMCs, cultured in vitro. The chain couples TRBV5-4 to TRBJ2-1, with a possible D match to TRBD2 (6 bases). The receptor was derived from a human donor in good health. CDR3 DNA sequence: TGTGCCAGCAGCTTTCTTAGGGACTGGCAGAATGAGCAGTTCTTC. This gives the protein CASSFLRDWQNEQFF.